The sequence of this TCR beta chain was determined in a study of spatial heterogeneity in lung cancer (dated by TCRdb to between 2019 and 2020). Regarding the study in general: Beta-chain transcripts were consistently detected in greater numbers than alpha-chain transcripts, which likely reflected higher beta-chain transcript abundance. In the raw uncorrected reads, each unique combination of TCR and UMI appeared more than ten times on average. In non-small cell lung cancer, the study made a quantitative comparison of TCR alpha and beta repertoires among multiple tumor regions, matched nontumor lung and blood. TCR repertoire features were related to nonsynonymous mutation counts determined by whole-exome sequencing of tumor tissue. Both alpha and beta chains were TCR-sequenced in roughly 200 tumor regions, roughly 70 matched nontumor lung samples and 56 PBMC samples obtained at surgery. The study at large found these results: Ubiquitous expanded tumor TCRs were detected in blood more often at tumor resection than at routine follow-up. Confirming at a functional level the hypothesis that regional TCRs recognize regional mutations was considered to require additional single-cell paired TCR alpha and beta sequencing.

The germline V gene supplies CDR1 SGHRS and CDR2 YFSETQ. V was cut back by 4 bases and J by 4 bases, leaving a gap of 17 bases between them. The CDR3, cysteine through phenylalanine, is 15 amino acids long. This entry keeps only the CDR3 DNA: 45 bases, framed from base 1. As to this clonotype: Its antigen is currently not known. No quality values exist for individual bases; no much larger clone is one base distant.

The method was 5' RACE. The data were produced on a NextSeq 500. In the TCR library protocol, a unique molecular identifier was attached to each TCR cDNA molecule so that PCR and sequencing errors could be corrected. The authors processed their data as follows. Decombinator tools were used for TCR identification, UMI-based error correction and CDR3 extraction. TCRs above a frequency of 2 per 1,000, corresponding to the top 1% of the tumor frequency distribution, were defined as expanded. Each repertoire was subsampled 100 times to 5,000 TCRs, after which Renyi diversity was computed with the R vegan package. CDR3 similarity networks were built from amino acid triplet string-kernel similarity, connecting CDR3s with pairwise similarity above 0.82. The public reads were quality trimmed at Q25 with fastp and then assembled into clones with MiXCR by TCRdb, keeping productive beta chains. Under each unique CDR3 protein, matching rows form one entry showing the most common genes and DNA. These V and J calls derive from TCRdb rather than the authors' analysis. Here the sample has around 13,000 distinct CDR3 sequences; around 15% occur a single time. The top ten constitute more than 35% of the sample.

Per the publication, the time point label means: sample taken at primary tumor resection. For TCR sequencing, whole RNA was extracted from tumor and nontumor lung tissue, or from cryopreserved PBMC samples, and no cell sorting was done. The donors were some 70 patients from the lung TRACERx cohort who had early-stage, untreated non-small cell lung cancer. Only patients for whom sufficient RNA was available from at least two tumor regions were selected for TCR sequencing. The origin of this receptor is a male donor with early-stage non-small cell lung cancer. The chain is encoded by TRBV5-1 joined to TRBJ1-2; D gene: possibly TRBD1, on 6 matching bases. The sample consisted of PBMCs, taken at surgery. The CDR3 region reads CASSPQTGSPYGYTF. The nucleotide sequence reads TGCGCCAGCAGCCCTCAGACAGGTAGCCCCTATGGCTACACCTTC.